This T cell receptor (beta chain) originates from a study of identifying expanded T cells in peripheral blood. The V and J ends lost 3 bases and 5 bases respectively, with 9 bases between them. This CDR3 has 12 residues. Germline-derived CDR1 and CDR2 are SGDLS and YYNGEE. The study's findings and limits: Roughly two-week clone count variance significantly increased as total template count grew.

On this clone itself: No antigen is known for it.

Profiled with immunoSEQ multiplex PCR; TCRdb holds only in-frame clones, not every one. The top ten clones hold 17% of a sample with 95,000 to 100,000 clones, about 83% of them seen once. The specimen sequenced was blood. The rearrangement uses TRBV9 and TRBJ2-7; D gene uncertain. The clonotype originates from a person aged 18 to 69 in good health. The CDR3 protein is CASSARPDEQYF. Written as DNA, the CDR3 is TGTGCCAGCAGCGCACGACCCGACGAGCAGTACTTC.